This T cell receptor (beta chain) originates from a study of glioma-infiltrating T cells. Remarks on this clonotype: Since a much larger clone is just one base distant, this may be a read error.

Amplification of TCR alpha and beta CDR3 regions from RNA used iRepertoire nested multiplex PCR. Input was roughly 100-450 ng of tissue mRNA or PBMC total RNA. One entry per CDR3 protein, called by TCRdb with MiXCR from the multiplex PCR reads. This sample yields about 180,000 distinct CDR3 sequences, of which about 40% are seen a single time; roughly 5.2% belongs to the top ten. The germline V gene encodes CDR1 MNHNS and CDR2 SASEGT. This CDR3 region has 15 residues. The source material was glioma tissue, nonneoplastic brain tissue, or PBMCs (not recorded which). The chain combines TRBV6-1 with TRBJ2-5; D is tentatively TRBD1 or TRBD2 (6 bases each). The TCR was taken from a human donor with low-grade glioma or glioblastoma, undergoing nonglioma brain surgery, or in good health (not recorded which). DNA for the CDR3: TGTGCCAGCCGAAGGGACAACCTAGCGTCGGAGACCCGGTACTTC. Its translation: CASRRDNLASETRYF.